The present T cell receptor (beta chain) was sequenced within a study of technical replicates of blood from several donors. Assay: immunoSEQ multiplex PCR; the TCRdb copy retains only in-frame clones and omits some. The data contain more than 70,000 clones, approximately 93% of them singletons. V lost 1 base and J 9 bases, leaving 13 bases between the germline ends. This CDR3 comprises 14 residues. In germline, CDR1 is SGHNT, CDR2 YENEEA. This receptor was obtained from a human donor in good health. Sequencing input: T cells isolated from PBMCs. The chain recombines TRBV11-3 with TRBJ2-1; D possibly corresponds to TRBD1 (7 bases). The CDR3 loop reads CASSLGYRGGEQFF. The CDR3 region has the DNA TGTGCCAGCAGCTTAGGTTACAGGGGAGGTGAGCAGTTCTTC. Variable domain in full (rest from reference TRBV11-3 and TRBJ2-1): EAGVVQSPRYKIIEKKQPVAFWCNPISGHNTLYWYLQNLGQGPELLIRYENEEAVDDSQLPKDRFSAERLKGVDSTLKIQPAELGDSAVYLCASSLGYRGGEQFFGPGTRLTVL.